The rows below give T cell receptor beta chains drawn from one sample of a study of memory CD4+ T cells and cytomegalovirus serostatus. Clones were sequenced by immunoSEQ multiplex PCR, and TCRdb holds only the in-frame ones, with some missing. The data hold almost 55,000 clones, with around 81% observed a single time. Sequenced: memory CD4+ T cells from blood. The receptor set was obtained from an adult in good health and CMV-seronegative. Each CDR3 is given with its conserved first and last residue. The order of the fields is D gene, clone size, CDR3 length, J gene, V gene, CDR3 DNA, CDR3 protein. The D gene is left open where the match is weak. Clone size is given for some rows only: seen once, a few or many times, or a class if the clone is expanded.

NA few 15 TRBJ1-6 TRBV6-6 TGTGCCAGCAGTTACGGCGGGGTTGACGGATCACCCCTCCACTTT CASSYGGVDGSPLHF
NA NA 13 TRBJ2-7 TRBV29-1 TGCAGCGTTGGGGGCCAGGGAGATAACGAGCAGTACTTC CSVGGQGDNEQYF
NA once 12 TRBJ1-1 TRBV5-1 TGCGCCAGCAGCCCCTCGCAGGGGAGAGCTTTCTTT CASSPSQGRAFF
TRBD1 NA 16 TRBJ2-1 TRBV7-9 TGTGCCAGCAGCTACAGGGGGTTTTCTTCAAACAATGAGCAGTTCTTC CASSYRGFSSNNEQFF
TRBD2 NA 18 TRBJ2-7 TRBV4-2 TGTGCCAGCAGCCAACAGGCCGGCCTAGCGGGGGTAGGCGACGAGCAGTACTTC CASSQQAGLAGVGDEQYF
TRBD1 NA 15 TRBJ1-1 TRBV5-4 TGTGCCAGCAGCATCGGACAGGGGGGATTTGCGGAAGCTTTCTTT CASSIGQGGFAEAFF
NA NA 14 TRBJ2-7 TRBV27 TGTGCCAGCAGTTGGGGGGGGGACACCTCCGAGCAGTACTTC CASSWGGDTSEQYF
NA NA 14 TRBJ1-2 TRBV7-9 TGTGCCAGCAGCTTAGTCCAGGAGTCCAATAGGTACACCTTC CASSLVQESNRYTF
NA NA 15 TRBJ2-3 TRBV5-6 TGTGCCAGCAGCGCGCGCTGGACTAGCACAGATACGCAGTATTTT CASSARWTSTDTQYF
NA NA 15 TRBJ2-7 TRBV9 TGTGCCAGCAGCGTAGGAGGAACAGGCGCCTACGAGCAGTACTTC CASSVGGTGAYEQYF
NA NA 13 TRBJ2-1 TRBV29-1 TGCAGCGTTGTAGAGGGTACTTCCTTGGAGCAGTTCTTC CSVVEGTSLEQFF
NA NA 14 TRBJ1-2 TRBV5-6 TGTGCCAGCAGCTTAATTCGGGACGTTCGGGGCTACACCTTC CASSLIRDVRGYTF
NA NA 15 TRBJ2-4 TRBV5-4 TGTGCCAGCAGCTTTCGGGGGCGGGCCAAAAACATTCAGTACTTC CASSFRGRAKNIQYF
NA NA 16 TRBJ1-1 TRBV11-2 TGTGCCAGCAGCTTGAACCCCTCCCGGGGTATCACTGAAGCTTTCTTT CASSLNPSRGITEAFF
TRBD1 NA 15 TRBJ2-1 TRBV10-3 TGTGCCATCAGTGATCGGGACAGGGGGCTGGGTGAGCAGTTCTTC CAISDRDRGLGEQFF
TRBD1 NA 20 TRBJ1-3 TRBV9 TGTGCCAGCAGCGTCAACCCCCGAGGAGGACAGGGCCAGGCGGGAAACACCATATATTTT CASSVNPRGGQGQAGNTIYF
NA medium-sized 11 TRBJ1-1 TRBV20-1 TGCAGTGCTAGAGGGGCCACTGAAGCTTTCTTT CSARGATEAFF
NA few 14 TRBJ1-1 TRBV4-1 TGCGCCAGCAGCGCTCCAACCTTGAACACTGAAGCTTTCTTT CASSAPTLNTEAFF
NA once 15 TRBJ2-5 TRBV7-3 TGTGCCAGCAGCTCGAGGGGCTTCCCGAGGGAGACCCAGTACTTC CASSSRGFPRETQYF
NA NA 17 TRBJ1-2 TRBV7-8 TGTGCCAGCAGCTTATTGAGTACTGGGACGGGAGCATATGGCTACACCTTC CASSLLSTGTGAYGYTF
TRBD2 NA 15 TRBJ2-1 TRBV7-2 TGTGCCAGCAGCGCCGCGGGAGGGGGGCAATATGAGCAGTTCTTC CASSAAGGGQYEQFF
NA NA 13 TRBJ1-1 TRBV6-6 TGTGCCAGCCACCCTGGGTGGAGTGGTGAAGCTTTCTTT CASHPGWSGEAFF
TRBD1 NA 16 TRBJ2-7 TRBV10-3 TGTGCCATCAGTGACACAACCACAGGGGCCGGCTACGAGCAGTACTTC CAISDTTTGAGYEQYF
NA NA 13 TRBJ1-1 TRBV19 TGTGCCAGTAGTGCACAGGGGAACACTGAAGCTTTCTTT CASSAQGNTEAFF
TRBD1 once 15 TRBJ1-3 TRBV5-1 TGCGCCAGCAGCTTCGGGACAGGGGAAGGAAACACCATATATTTT CASSFGTGEGNTIYF
NA NA 12 TRBJ1-2 TRBV29-1 TGCAGCGCGGGGGGGCAGAGCTATGGCTACACCTTC CSAGGQSYGYTF
NA few 16 TRBJ2-1 TRBV28 TGTGCCAGCAGTCCCCTCCGGGGGAGCTCCTACAATGAGCAGTTCTTC CASSPLRGSSYNEQFF
TRBD2 NA 13 TRBJ2-5 TRBV6-1 TGTGCCAGCCGGGGGGGGCCGGGAGAGACCCAGTACTTC CASRGGPGETQYF
TRBD2 NA 14 TRBJ2-1 TRBV10-3 TGTGCCATCCGGGAACTAGCGGGGACCAATGAGCAGTTCTTC CAIRELAGTNEQFF
NA NA 15 TRBJ2-2 TRBV18 TGTGCCAGCTCACCTGGGCAGCCGAACACCGGGGAGCTGTTTTTT CASSPGQPNTGELFF
TRBD1 NA 14 TRBJ2-5 TRBV4-1 TGCGCCAGCAGCCAAGCCCAGGGGGCTGGAGAGCAGTACTTC CASSQAQGAGEQYF
NA NA 15 TRBJ1-1 TRBV25-1 TGTGCCAGCAGTGATATACGGGGGGGGAACACTGAAGCTTTCTTT CASSDIRGGNTEAFF